This TCR beta chain is drawn from a study of cytomegalovirus exposure and HLA in healthy donors. Study information: Some 85 million unique TCRs from HLA-typed donors were held in an early data release.

A few counts support this clone. Its antigen is as yet unknown. With 60 Vbeta and 13 Jbeta primers, the PCR was carried out. Method: immunoSEQ multiplex PCR; TCRdb's copy keeps in-frame clones and lacks some. The sample yields approximately 100,000 clones, about 62% seen once. Study-wide results and caveats: Available immune exposure information covered CMV serostatus only. Presence/absence results assume similar sequencing depth per donor, which may not hold. Among TCR beta chains, those listed as cytomegalovirus-associated numbered under 200.

Germline CDR1 and CDR2: MDHEN and SYDVKM. This CDR3 has 13 amino acids. V lost 6 bases and J 4 bases, leaving 12 bases between the germline ends. The genes are TRBV28 and TRBJ1-2; D remains unclear. The source material was PBMCs. The TCR was taken from a man aged 25 to 40 in good health and CMV-seronegative. Here the CDR3 reads CASSPGGFYGYTF. The CDR3 DNA reads TGTGCCAGCAGCCCAGGCGGGTTCTATGGCTACACCTTC.